Below, one T cell receptor (beta chain) is given with its context. Its antigen is still unknown. Base qualities were left out, and no much larger clone turns up one base away. The sample belongs to a study of blood T cells in healthy people across ages (dated by TCRdb to about 2015). For the wider study: In model experiments, roughly one uniquely barcoded TCR beta cDNA molecule per two T cells was captured by template switching. To track age-related changes in TCR beta repertoire diversity, the study relied on deep sequencing normalized with unique cDNA molecular identifiers. Donors were grouped into four age groups: young (average roughly 17 years), middle-aged (about 40), aged (over 55) and long-lived (just over 80). Donors of different ages were randomly distributed across sequencing lanes to avoid experimental bias. Two additional independent replicas of 1 million unique cDNA reads from the same blood draw were analyzed for two donors (one aged 18 to 29 and one aged 80 or older).

Systemically healthy Caucasian individuals from Russia, 35 to 40 in total and aged roughly 6 to 100 years, were included as donors. Each donor gave about 10 milliliters of peripheral blood, drawn into EDTA-treated Vacutainer tubes. Ficoll-Paque density-gradient centrifugation was used to isolate PBMCs, with at least 6.5 million per sample. Total RNA was extracted from PBMCs with Trizol reagent, with at least 5.5 micrograms obtained per sample. The percentages of naive CD45RAhigh/CD27high T cells were determined by flow cytometry on a PBMC aliquot from every donor. Broad study findings and their caveats: As age increased, observed TCR beta diversity per million T cells dropped in a roughly linear way, and a significant reduction was already evident by age around 41. The percentage of naive T cells measured by flow cytometry correlated strongly with observed TCR beta diversity. Because donor CMV infection status was unknown, age-related changes in expanded clonotypes were potentially confounded. Estimates of total diversity based on one million sequenced T cells were considered lower bounds and underestimates. Compared with the aged group, the long-lived group had more naive CD4+ T cells, fewer expanded clones and increased TCR diversity, suggesting age selection. Bulk unsorted PBMC profiling prevented conclusive comparison of naive and antigen-experienced compartments.

The germline V gene gives CDR1 as MGHDK and CDR2 as SYGVNS. The CDR3 goes from the cysteine to the phenylalanine over 15 residues. The retained sequence is limited to the CDR3, 45 bases, with the frame set at the first base. From V the trimming removes 5 bases and from J it removes 7 bases, while the gene matches leave 8 bases of the junction unaccounted for. Library construction relied on 5' RACE. Reads for this sample came from an Illumina HiSeq 2500. A second PCR of about 6 to 11 cycles was performed with a sample-barcoded 5' primer and a J-beta primer mix. A unique molecular identifier was introduced onto each TCR beta cDNA molecule by a template-switch 5' adaptor carrying 12 random nucleotides. At least 2.5 million CDR3-containing paired-end reads were obtained from each sample. First-strand cDNA synthesis was performed from all RNA using the Mint cDNA synthesis kit, with priming by a TRBC-specific oligonucleotide. Following uracil-DNA glycosylase treatment, all cDNA underwent a first 18-cycle PCR with the universal primers M1SS and BC2_uni_R. In the authors' own workflow: Each sample was normalized by randomly selecting 1 million high-quality reads, each carrying a distinct molecular identifier. Instead of being binned into consensus sequences, reads with shared molecular identifiers were discarded. MiTCR, with a Q25 quality threshold and the strictest error-elimination algorithm, was used for CDR3 identification, clonotype clustering and error correction. A nonparametric unseen species model using Euler transformation provided a lower-bound estimate of total TCR beta diversity. TCRdb itself trimmed the public reads at Q25 with fastp, ran MiXCR and retained productive beta chains. A single entry per CDR3 protein holds the most common genes and DNA from its merged rows. For this entry, the V and J calls and clone size follow TCRdb and not the study's own pipeline. This sample holds about 2 million distinct CDR3 sequences; 49% were observed only once. Of the sample, less than 2.5% is held by the ten largest clones.

The receptor was derived from a woman aged 40 to 50 in good health. Sequenced material: blood. The chain joins TRBV25-1 to TRBJ1-6; 7 bases in the junction line up with TRBD1. In nucleotide form, the sequence is TGTGCCAGCAGTTCCTCAGGGGGGATGAATTCACCCCTCCACTTT. Translated, this gives CASSSSGGMNSPLHF.